This T cell receptor beta chain was sequenced for a study of somatic mutations in cytotoxic T cells in rheumatoid arthritis. Overall study: Selected T-cell populations stained with V beta antibodies were isolated by flow sorting to nearly 100% purity; these included V beta1+ cells subjected to TCRB sequencing.

Study outcomes and limitations: For about an eighth of the 65 patients, a single CD8+ clone accounted for more than 20% of CD8+ cells. CD8+ clonality rose with age in rheumatoid arthritis patients, not healthy controls. Significant differences in CD8+ T-cell clonality were not found between rheumatoid arthritis patients and healthy controls (age-matched).

Some clones are missing from TCRdb's copy, which holds only in-frame ones; the method was immunoSEQ multiplex PCR. This table holds more than 11,000 clones, just under 80% found once. A remark on this clone: No antigen is known for it.

Trimming stripped 2 bases from V and 6 bases from J, with 10 bases between. CDR1 is MNHEY and CDR2 is SMNVEV in the germline V gene (reference sequence). The CDR3 is made up of 13 amino acids. V usage is TRBV27 and J usage is TRBJ1-2; D is perhaps TRBD1 (5 bases). The source material was CD8+ T cells sorted from blood. The receptor comes from an adult with rheumatoid arthritis. The DNA for the CDR3 is TGTGCCAGCAGTTTACAGGGTTCCGATGGCTACACCTTC. As protein: CASSLQGSDGYTF.